What follows are 7 T cell receptor beta chains derived from one specimen sequenced in a study of CD8 T cells in ankylosing spondylitis. These receptors lack a known antigen. MiXCR was run by TCRdb on the 5' RACE reads, yielding one entry per CDR3 protein. The sample holds a few hundred thousand distinct CDR3 sequences, roughly 12% seen once. General observations from the study: About 8 highly homologous variants made up a TCR beta motif, and this motif appeared characteristic of ankylosing spondylitis blood.

Sequenced sample: blood, either unsorted or a sorted T cell fraction (not recorded which). Receptors originate from a male donor with ankylosing spondylitis.

In this sample, this clonotype turned up a few times. The rearrangement joins TRBV6-1 to TRBJ2-1, with D possibly being TRBD2 (5 bases). CDR1 and CDR2 (germline): MNHNS, SASEGT. V lost 7 bases and J 0 bases, leaving 13 bases between the germline ends. This CDR3 is 15 amino acids long. The CDR3, as DNA: TGTGCCAGCACGCGTTCCGGGATCTCCTACAATGAGCAGTTCTTC. It yields the protein CASTRSGISYNEQFF.

This clonotype was detected a few times. V and J are TRBV20-1 and TRBJ2-3; 10 nucleotides line up with TRBD2. CDR1 is DFQATT and CDR2 is SNEGSKA in the germline V gene (reference sequence). The ends lost 5 bases at V and 1 base at J; junction bases unmatched: 9. CDR3 length: 16 amino acids. CDR3 bases: TGCAGTGCTCTCCCGGCAGCGGGAGGGCGCACAGATACGCAGTATTTT. Protein product: CSALPAAGGRTDTQYF.

This clonotype was picked up a small number of times. V and J are TRBV5-1 and TRBJ2-1, with TRBD2 matching over 12 bases. This CDR3 is built from 15 residues. With 6 bases clipped from V and 9 bases from J, the junction kept 10 bases outside the gene matches. The germline CDR1 and CDR2 sequences are SGHRS and YFSETQ. The DNA for the CDR3 is TGCGCCAGCACCTCGGCTCCTAGCGGGAGGGTTGAGCAGTTCTTC. As protein: CASTSAPSGRVEQFF.

This clonotype was picked up a small number of times. V and J are TRBV10-2 and TRBJ2-7; perhaps D is TRBD1 or TRBD2 (5 bases each). Germline-derived CDR1 and CDR2 are WSHSY and SAAADI. CDR3 length: 11 amino acids. The germline V and J ends were trimmed by 8 bases and 12 bases, with 17 bases remaining between them. In DNA form, the CDR3 reads TGCGCCAGCGGGACCCTGGGGGTACTGTACTTC. It encodes CASGTLGVLYF.

V gene TRBV11-2 combines with J gene TRBJ2-3; TRBD2 matches at 14 bases. The V gene's germline CDR1 is SGHAT and CDR2 FQNNGV. J lost 3 bases, V lost 3 bases, and 8 bases had no gene match. This CDR3 spans 18 amino acids. CDR3 protein: CASSFRTSGRLGTDTQYF. CDR3 nucleotides: TGTGCCAGCAGCTTCCGGACTAGCGGGAGGCTCGGTACAGATACGCAGTATTTT. Looking up the rest from reference TRBV11-2 and TRBJ2-3 gives the full variable domain: EAGVAQSPRYKIIEKRQSVAFWCNPISGHATLYWYQQILGQGPKLLIQFQNNGVVDDSQLPKDRFSAERLKGVDSTLKIQPAKLEDSAVYLCASSFRTSGRLGTDTQYFGPGTRLTVL.

This chain uses TRBV6-1 with TRBJ2-3; 13 positions agree with TRBD2. Germline CDR1 is MNHNS and CDR2 is SASEGT. The V gene end was trimmed by 6 bases and the J gene end by 6 bases; junction bases not matched to a gene: 6. The CDR3 extends over 15 amino acids. For the CDR3, the DNA is TGTGCCAGCAGCAGGACTAGCGGGAGTTCCGATACGCAGTATTTT. It yields the protein CASSRTSGSSDTQYF.

This clonotype was counted many times. The rearrangement links TRBV2 to TRBJ2-1, with D perhaps matching TRBD2 (6 bases). V was trimmed by 2 bases and J by 4 bases, leaving 18 bases between them. There are 17 residues in the CDR3. Germline V gene lookup returns CDR1 SNHLY and CDR2 FYNNEI. The CDR3 coding sequence is TGTGCCAGCAGTGAATGGGGCCCTAGCGACAATTACAATGAGCAGTTCTTC. Protein: CASSEWGPSDNYNEQFF.